The T cell receptor beta chain described here comes from a study of identical twins. Study observations and caveats: Insertions were reduced in abundant cord blood beta clonotypes but not in memory repertoires. Models came in too low on out-of-frame TCR alpha sharing in monozygotic twins.

CDR1 and CDR2 from the germline V gene are DFQATT and SNEGSKA (reference sequence). This CDR3 is built from 14 residues. Trimming took 8 bases from V and 1 from J, leaving 16 bases between them. MiXCR was run by TCRdb on the 5' RACE reads, yielding one entry per CDR3 protein. The data show 350,000 to 450,000 distinct CDR3 sequences, less than 20% seen once. This clonotype was seen only a few times. Antigen: not known. Sequenced sample: naive T cells sorted from blood. The receptor was isolated from a man aged 45-65 years in good health. The chain employs TRBV20-1 and TRBJ2-3; tentative D call: TRBD2 (7 bases). Written as DNA, the CDR3 is TGCAGTTCTCGGGGGGCTAGCGGCACAGATACGCAGTATTTT. Translation gives CSSRGASGTDTQYF.